The clone carrying this TCR beta chain has more than one count but fewer than ten. Between the trimmed V and J ends, which lost 3 bases and 3 bases, there was a span of 16 bases. This CDR3 contains 15 residues. Germline CDR1 reads DFQATT; CDR2 reads SNEGSKA (reference sequence). There were TCR beta CDR3 regions amplified from RNA transcripts. A first-round RT-PCR of the TCR CDR3 used the HTBI primer set. In TCRdb, the multiplex PCR reads were re-called with MiXCR into one record per CDR3 protein. The data contain 600,000 to 850,000 distinct CDR3 sequences, roughly 20% of them singletons. This record comes from a study of T cells in Graves' hyperthyroidism and ophthalmopathy. Across the whole study: Peripheral blood draws took place at initial diagnosis, ahead of any treatment.

This chain uses TRBV20-1 with TRBJ2-3; D perhaps matches TRBD1 (5 bases). The sample consisted of blood. This receptor was taken from a woman in her 50s with Graves' hyperthyroidism that later progressed to Graves' ophthalmopathy. The CDR3 spells CSARFNTGFTDTQYF. Written as DNA, the CDR3 is TGCAGTGCTAGGTTTAACACAGGTTTTACAGATACGCAGTATTTT.